The 30 T cell receptor beta chains presented below share a single source sample, sequenced in a study of tumor-infiltrating lymphocytes in localized non-small cell lung cancer. Assay: immunoSEQ multiplex PCR; the TCRdb copy retains only in-frame clones and omits some. The table records about 16,000 clones, around 76% of them present only once. Sequencing input: lung tumor tissue. Receptors were obtained from a human donor with non-small cell lung cancer.

The chain employs TRBV7-3 and TRBJ2-7, with D perhaps TRBD2 (7 bases). This CDR3 is 13 amino acids long. With 5 bases removed from V and 11 bases from J, the gap between germline ends came to 19 bases. Germline lookup yields CDR1 SGHTA and CDR2 FQGTGA. DNA of the CDR3: TGTGCCAGCAGCCCCCGGGGGGCGGGAGATAAGTACTTC. Protein product: CASSPRGAGDKYF.

The V call is TRBV19, the J call TRBJ1-4; TRBD1 might be the D (5 bases). The CDR3 spans 13 residues. V was clipped by 3 bases and J by 5 bases, with 7 bases between them. Germline CDR1 LNHDA, CDR2 SQIVND (reference sequence). The CDR3 is CASSIRQNEKLFF. The CDR3 coding sequence is TGTGCCAGTAGTATTAGACAGAATGAAAAACTGTTTTTT. The variable domain in full, with the rest retrieved from reference TRBV19 and TRBJ1-4, is DGGITQSPKYLFRKEGQNVTLSCEQNLNHDAMYWYRQDPGQGLRLIYYSQIVNDFQKGDIAEGYSVSREKKESFPLTVTSAQKNPTAFYLCASSIRQNEKLFFGSGTQLSVL.

V is TRBV5-1 and J is TRBJ2-2; D gene unclear. CDR3 length: 16 residues. Trimming removed 0 bases at V and 2 bases at J, with 11 bases between. The germline V gene has CDR1 SGHRS and CDR2 YFSETQ. CDR3 sequence (DNA): TGCGCCAGCAGCTTGGTCAGGAATCAAAACACCGGGGAGCTGTTTTTT. Amino acid sequence: CASSLVRNQNTGELFF.

The V and J genes are TRBV7-8 and TRBJ1-2, with D perhaps matching TRBD1 (6 bases). Germline V gene lookup returns CDR1 SGHVS and CDR2 FQNEAQ. V dropped 4 bases and J dropped 4 bases, with 13 bases sitting between them. This CDR3 comprises 14 residues. The DNA of the CDR3 is TGTGCCAGCAGCTCCGACAGGCCCCTCTATGGCTACACCTTC. It codes for CASSSDRPLYGYTF.

In this sample, this clone turned up once. This chain uses TRBV7-9 with TRBJ2-7, with D perhaps being TRBD1 or TRBD2 (7 bases each). The V and J ends lost 5 bases and 7 bases respectively, with 18 bases between them. CDR1 is SEHNR and CDR2 is FQNEAQ in the germline V gene (reference sequence). CDR3 size: 14 residues. CDR3 coding DNA: TGTGCCAGCAGCGGCCTAGGGACAGCGGGGGAGCAGTACTTC. Its translation: CASSGLGTAGEQYF.

This chain links TRBV15 with TRBJ2-2; D is undetermined. CDR1 is LNHNV and CDR2 is YYDKDF in the germline V gene (reference sequence). CDR3 length equals 15 residues. V dropped 0 bases and J dropped 1 base, with 6 bases sitting between them. DNA of the CDR3: TGTGCCACCAGCAGAGAGCGACAGAACACCGGGGAGCTGTTTTTT. Its protein product is CATSRERQNTGELFF.

This rearrangement joins TRBV5-4 to TRBJ2-7; D is perhaps TRBD2 (6 bases). The V end lost 4 bases, the J end lost 6 bases, and 20 bases lay between the germline ends. The CDR3 extends over 15 amino acids. Germline lookup yields CDR1 SGHNT and CDR2 YYREEE (reference sequence). As DNA, the CDR3 is TGTGCCAGCAGCCGTGAGCTGGAGGGTACGGGCGAGCAGTACTTC. Its protein is CASSRELEGTGEQYF.

The chain couples TRBV5-1 to TRBJ1-1; a weak D match, TRBD1 (5 bases). The CDR3 has 15 residues. V dropped 2 bases and J dropped 3 bases, with 14 bases sitting between them. Germline-derived CDR1 and CDR2 are SGHRS and YFSETQ. The CDR3 DNA follows: TGCGCCAGCAGCTTACACGACAGAAGATACACTGAAGCTTTCTTT. This codes for CASSLHDRRYTEAFF.

This rearrangement joins TRBV6-5 to TRBJ1-5; the D is unclear. The CDR3 spans 13 residues. V was trimmed by 3 bases and J by 4 bases, leaving 7 bases between them. From germline, CDR1 is MNHEY and CDR2 SVGAGI. The CDR3 sequence is CASSYGRNQPQHF. The CDR3 coding sequence is TGTGCCAGCAGTTATGGTCGGAATCAGCCCCAGCATTTT.

The chain is built from TRBV6-5 and TRBJ2-3, with D perhaps matching TRBD1 (6 bases). There are 11 residues in the CDR3. Trimming took off 9 bases at V and 4 bases at J, with 8 bases between the two ends. Germline V CDR1 and CDR2: MNHEY, SVGAGI. The CDR3 nucleotides read TGTGCCAGTGACAGGCCAGATACGCAGTATTTT. Protein: CASDRPDTQYF.

The genes are TRBV7-2 and TRBJ2-1; 11 bases are shared with TRBD2. CDR3 length: 16 residues. Germline trimming cut 4 bases from V and 10 bases from J; bases unmatched to any gene: 12. Germline V gene data show CDR1 as SGHTA and CDR2 as FQGNSA. The CDR3 region is CASSSQGVAGGREQFF. In DNA, the CDR3 is TGTGCCAGCAGCTCCCAAGGAGTAGCGGGAGGGAGGGAGCAGTTCTTC.

The table lists this clone with a few counts. The gene calls are TRBV7-2 and TRBJ1-3; D is unclear. Germline V lookup: CDR1 SGHTA, CDR2 FQGNSA. Between the trimmed V and J ends, which lost 2 bases and 0 bases, there was a span of 11 bases. This CDR3 has 16 residues. The CDR3 region is CASSLKLQSSGNTIYF. In DNA form, the CDR3 reads TGTGCCAGCAGCTTAAAGTTACAGAGCTCTGGAAACACCATATATTTT.

J is TRBJ1-2 and V is TRBV11-2, with D maybe TRBD1 (5 bases). The CDR3 has 15 amino acids. CDR1 is SGHAT, CDR2 FQNNGV, per germline. V was cut by 1 base and J by 6 bases, with 15 bases left in between. CDR3 sequence: CASSLGRAGRDGYTF. The DNA of the CDR3 is TGTGCCAGCAGCTTAGGACGAGCAGGGAGGGATGGCTACACCTTC.

The rearrangement joins TRBV6-1 to TRBJ1-3; 7 positions agree with TRBD1. The CDR3 contains 14 residues. CDR1 and CDR2 from the germline V gene are MNHNS and SASEGT. J was trimmed by 4 bases and V by 8 bases; bases with no gene match: 8. CDR3 nucleotide sequence: TGTGCCAGCCGGGAGGGGGCTGTCGGAAACACCATATATTTT. Translated: CASREGAVGNTIYF.

J is TRBJ2-3 and V is TRBV7-2, with D hard to call. The ends were cut back, 1 base at V and 5 bases at J, with 10 bases in the middle. The CDR3 has 14 amino acids. Germline CDR1 SGHTA, CDR2 FQGNSA. The CDR3 bases are TGTGCCAGCAGCTTAGGGGGTTCCGGAGATACGCAGTATTTT. As protein: CASSLGGSGDTQYF.

The chain links TRBV28 to TRBJ1-2; D is perhaps TRBD1 (5 bases). The germline V gene encodes CDR1 MDHEN and CDR2 SYDVKM. The CDR3 is made up of 12 amino acids. Trimming pared 7 bases from V and 8 bases from J, leaving 14 bases between. The CDR3 here is CASTLGERGYTF. The CDR3 DNA reads as TGTGCCAGCACCTTGGGGGAGCGGGGCTACACCTTC.

In its sample, this clone was seen a few times. The chain has TRBV2 and TRBJ2-7; weak D call: TRBD1 (6 bases). The V end was cut by 11 bases, the J end by 6 bases, with 20 bases between. This CDR3 has 13 residues. Germline lookup yields CDR1 SNHLY and CDR2 FYNNEI. DNA of the CDR3: TGTGCCGGAACGTCAGGGGAACTGGGCGAGCAGTACTTC. Translation gives CAGTSGELGEQYF. Based on the CDR3 plus reference TRBV2 and TRBJ2-7, the full variable domain is EPEVTQTPSHQVTQMGQEVILRCVPISNHLYFYWYRQILGQKVEFLVSFYNNEISEKSEIFDDQFSVERPDGSNFTLKIRSTKLEDSAMYFCAGTSGELGEQYFGPGTRLTVT.

This clone occurred a few times. As DNA, the CDR3 is TGTGCCACCAGCAGAAAACAGATCAATCAGCCCCAGCATTTT. Amino acid sequence: CATSRKQINQPQHF. V usage is TRBV15 and J usage is TRBJ1-5; D ambiguous. The CDR3 extends over 14 amino acids. Germline values: CDR1 LNHNV, CDR2 YYDKDF (reference sequence). V lost 2 bases to trimming and J lost 3 bases, with 8 bases between them.

V is TRBV28 and J is TRBJ1-2, with a possible D match to TRBD1 (6 bases). V was shortened by 10 bases and J by 10 bases, with 25 bases between the two germline ends. This CDR3 region has 14 residues. CDR1 and CDR2 from the germline V gene are MDHEN and SYDVKM. CDR3 region: CATQVGGRMGDYTF. The DNA for the CDR3 is TGTGCCACCCAGGTCGGGGGGCGAATGGGGGACTACACCTTC.

The rearrangement links TRBV7-2 to TRBJ2-7; 8 bases fit TRBD1. V shed 0 bases, J shed 3 bases, and the junction held 4 bases outside the gene matches. The length of the CDR3 is 15 residues. Germline V lookup: CDR1 SGHTA, CDR2 FQGNSA. CDR3 sequence reads: CASSLASGTGYEQYF. CDR3 in DNA: TGTGCCAGCAGCTTAGCTTCCGGGACAGGCTACGAGCAGTACTTC.

This clone was detected once. The J gene is TRBJ1-4, the V gene TRBV7-6, with D possibly being TRBD1 (5 bases). Trimming removed 2 bases at V and 6 bases at J, with 10 bases between. Germline values: CDR1 SGHVS, CDR2 FNYEAQ. The CDR3 consists of 14 residues. The CDR3 nucleotides read TGTGCCAGCAGCTTAAGGGGAGCTGATGAAAAACTGTTTTTT. It codes for CASSLRGADEKLFF.

The V and J genes are TRBV2 and TRBJ2-5, with 10 nucleotides matching TRBD1. The germline CDR1 and CDR2 sequences are SNHLY and FYNNEI. After removal of 6 bases from V and 2 bases from J, the junction contained 6 bases not matched to a gene. The CDR3 length is 15 residues. CDR3 amino acids: CASRDDRGRQETQYF. As DNA, the CDR3 is TGTGCCAGCAGAGACGACAGGGGGCGTCAAGAGACCCAGTACTTC.

The rearrangement joins TRBV19 to TRBJ2-3; possibly TRBD2 for D (6 bases). V was cut by 2 bases and J by 1 base, with 10 bases left in between. The germline gives CDR1 LNHDA, CDR2 SQIVND (reference sequence). The CDR3 loop spans 15 amino acids. The CDR3: CASSITGAGTDTQYF. The CDR3 nucleotides read TGTGCCAGTAGTATAACGGGAGCGGGCACAGATACGCAGTATTTT.

This clone was seen a handful of times. The V call is TRBV15, the J call TRBJ1-5, with D tentatively TRBD1 (6 bases). Trimming stripped 5 bases from V and 3 bases from J, with 11 bases between. The length of the CDR3 is 14 residues. Germline V gene sequence: CDR1 LNHNV, CDR2 YYDKDF (reference sequence). The CDR3 is CATSPDSSNQPQHF. CDR3 nucleotide sequence: TGTGCCACCAGCCCGGACAGTTCCAATCAGCCCCAGCATTTT.

This clone was counted a few times. This chain connects TRBV4-2 to TRBJ1-5; D not certain. Trimming stripped 0 bases from V and 0 bases from J, with 12 bases between. This CDR3 is 17 amino acids long. The germline V gene encodes CDR1 LGHNA and CDR2 YNFKEQ. In DNA, the CDR3 is TGTGCCAGCAGCCAAGATCAACGTCGAAGTAGCAATCAGCCCCAGCATTTT. It encodes CASSQDQRRSSNQPQHF.

The genes are TRBV28 and TRBJ2-7; D gene unclear. The germline V gene encodes CDR1 MDHEN and CDR2 SYDVKM. Trimming removed 3 bases from V and 7 bases from J, with 4 bases in between. The CDR3 length is 10 residues. The CDR3 coding sequence is TGTGCCAGCAGTTTCCGGGAGCAGTACTTC. This sequence encodes CASSFREQYF. Full variable domain (remainder filled in from reference TRBV28 and TRBJ2-7): DVKVTQSSRYLVKRTGEKVFLECVQDMDHENMFWYRQDPGLGLRLIYFSYDVKMKEKGDIPEGYSVSREKKERFSLILESASTNQTSMYLCASSFREQYFGPGTRLTVT.

This rearrangement joins TRBV30 to TRBJ1-6; D gene uncertain. CDR3 length: 13 amino acids. Germline V gene data show CDR1 as GTSNPN and CDR2 as SVGIG (reference sequence). Trimming stripped 4 bases from V and 7 bases from J, with 11 bases between. Here the CDR3 reads CAWIPNSNSPLHF. The CDR3 coding sequence is TGTGCCTGGATCCCGAACAGCAATTCACCCCTCCACTTT.

The chain links TRBV7-3 to TRBJ2-1, with D possibly TRBD2 on 6 matching bases. This CDR3 has 13 amino acids. Trimming left V 6 bases short and J 9 bases short, with 15 bases between. Looked up from germline, CDR1 is SGHTA and CDR2 is FQGTGA. Written as DNA, the CDR3 is TGTGCCAGCAGGCAAACGGGAGCCGGTGAGCAGTTCTTC. Translated: CASRQTGAGEQFF. Filled out from reference TRBV7-3 and TRBJ2-1, the complete variable domain reads GAGVSQTPSNKVTEKGKYVELRCDPISGHTALYWYRQSLGQGPEFLIYFQGTGAADDSGLPNDRFFAVRPEGSVSTLKIQRTERGDSAVYLCASRQTGAGEQFFGPGTRLTVL.

The J gene is TRBJ2-5, the V gene TRBV30; 12 positions match TRBD2. CDR1 is GTSNPN, CDR2 SVGIG, per germline (reference sequence). This CDR3 spans 16 amino acids. The trim removed 3 bases at V and 0 bases at J, leaving 5 bases unmatched. The CDR3 loop reads CAWSLGLAGNQETQYF. CDR3 nucleotide sequence: TGTGCCTGGAGCCTCGGACTAGCGGGAAACCAAGAGACCCAGTACTTC. Looking up the rest from reference TRBV30 and TRBJ2-5 gives the full variable domain: SQTIHQWPATLVQPVGSPLSLECTVEGTSNPNLYWYRQAAGRGLQLLFYSVGIGQISSEVPQNLSASRPQDRQFILSSKKLLLSDSGFYLCAWSLGLAGNQETQYFGPGTRLLVL.

The chain is built from TRBV5-4 and TRBJ2-5; D remains unclear. Germline V gene sequence: CDR1 SGHNT, CDR2 YYREEE (reference sequence). V lost 4 bases and J lost 3, with 7 bases in between. This CDR3 has 12 amino acids. The CDR3 DNA sequence: TGTGCCAGCAGCATCCTAGAAGAGACCCAGTACTTC. This sequence encodes CASSILEETQYF.